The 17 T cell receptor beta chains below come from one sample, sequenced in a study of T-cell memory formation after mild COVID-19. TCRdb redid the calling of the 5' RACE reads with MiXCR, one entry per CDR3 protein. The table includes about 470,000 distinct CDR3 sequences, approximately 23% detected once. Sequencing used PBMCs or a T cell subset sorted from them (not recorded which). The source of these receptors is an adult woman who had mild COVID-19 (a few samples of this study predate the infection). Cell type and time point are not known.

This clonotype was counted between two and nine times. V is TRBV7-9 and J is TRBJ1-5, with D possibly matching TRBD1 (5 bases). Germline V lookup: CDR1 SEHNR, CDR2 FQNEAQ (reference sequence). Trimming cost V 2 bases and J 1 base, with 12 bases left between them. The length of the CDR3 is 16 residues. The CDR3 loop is CASSLFGGVSNQPQHF. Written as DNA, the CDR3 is TGTGCCAGCAGCTTATTCGGGGGAGTGAGCAATCAGCCCCAGCATTTT.

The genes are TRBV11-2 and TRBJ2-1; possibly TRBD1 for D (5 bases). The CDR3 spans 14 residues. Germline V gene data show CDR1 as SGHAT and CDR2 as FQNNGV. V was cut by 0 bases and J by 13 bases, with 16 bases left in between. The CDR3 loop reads CASSLDPDSHSQFF. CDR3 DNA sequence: TGTGCCAGCAGCTTAGATCCAGACAGCCACTCTCAGTTCTTC.

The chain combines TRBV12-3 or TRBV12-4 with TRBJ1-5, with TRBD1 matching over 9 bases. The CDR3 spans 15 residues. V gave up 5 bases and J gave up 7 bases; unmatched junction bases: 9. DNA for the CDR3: TGTGCCAGCAGTCCTCAACAGGGGGCGGGGCAGCCCCAGCATTTT. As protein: CASSPQQGAGQPQHF.

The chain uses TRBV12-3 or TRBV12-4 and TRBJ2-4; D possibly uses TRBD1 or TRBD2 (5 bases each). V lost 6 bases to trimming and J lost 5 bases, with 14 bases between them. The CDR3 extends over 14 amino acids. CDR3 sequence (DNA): TGTGCCAGCAGCTCGCCGGGGCGGGAAAACATTCAGTACTTC. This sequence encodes CASSSPGRENIQYF.

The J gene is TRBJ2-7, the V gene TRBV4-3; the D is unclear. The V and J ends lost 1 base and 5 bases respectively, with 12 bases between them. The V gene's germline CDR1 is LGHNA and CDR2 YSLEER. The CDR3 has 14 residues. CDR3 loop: CASSQVGAPDEQYF. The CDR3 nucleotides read TGCGCCAGCAGCCAAGTTGGAGCCCCGGACGAGCAGTACTTC.

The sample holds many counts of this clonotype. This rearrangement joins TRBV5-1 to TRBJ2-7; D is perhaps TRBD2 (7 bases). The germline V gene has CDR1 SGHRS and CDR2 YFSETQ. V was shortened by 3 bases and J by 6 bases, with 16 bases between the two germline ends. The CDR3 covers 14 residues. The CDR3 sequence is CASSSSGGQGEQYF. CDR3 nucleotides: TGCGCCAGCAGCTCCTCCGGGGGGCAAGGCGAGCAGTACTTC.

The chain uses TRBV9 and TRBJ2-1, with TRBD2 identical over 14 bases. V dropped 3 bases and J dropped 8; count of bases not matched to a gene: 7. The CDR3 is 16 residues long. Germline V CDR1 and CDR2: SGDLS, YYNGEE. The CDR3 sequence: CASSGPTSGGADEQFF. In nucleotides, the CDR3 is TGTGCCAGCAGCGGACCGACTAGCGGGGGGGCGGATGAGCAGTTCTTC.

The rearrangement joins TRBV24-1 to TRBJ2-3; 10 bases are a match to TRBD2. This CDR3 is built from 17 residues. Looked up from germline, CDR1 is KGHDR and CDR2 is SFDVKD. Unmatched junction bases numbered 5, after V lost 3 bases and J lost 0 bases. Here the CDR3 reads CATSDHRTSGSTDTQYF. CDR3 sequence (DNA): TGTGCCACCAGTGATCACCGGACTAGCGGCAGCACAGATACGCAGTATTTT.

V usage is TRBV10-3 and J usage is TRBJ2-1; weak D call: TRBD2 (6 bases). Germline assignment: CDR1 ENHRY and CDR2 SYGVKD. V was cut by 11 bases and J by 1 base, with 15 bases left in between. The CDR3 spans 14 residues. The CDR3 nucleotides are TGTGCCTCCCGGGACTCTGGATCCTACAATGAGCAGTTCTTC. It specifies CASRDSGSYNEQFF.

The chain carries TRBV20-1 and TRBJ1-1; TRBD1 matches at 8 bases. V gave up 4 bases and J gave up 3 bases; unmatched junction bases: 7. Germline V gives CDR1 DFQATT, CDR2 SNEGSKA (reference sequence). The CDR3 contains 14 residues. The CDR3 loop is CSAKKQGVDTEAFF. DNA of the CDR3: TGCAGTGCTAAAAAACAGGGGGTCGACACTGAAGCTTTCTTT.

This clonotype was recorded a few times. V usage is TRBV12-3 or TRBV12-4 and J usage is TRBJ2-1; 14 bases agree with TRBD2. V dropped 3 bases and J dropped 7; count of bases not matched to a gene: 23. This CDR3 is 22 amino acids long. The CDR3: CASSFRDRNIVGTSGRRNEQFF. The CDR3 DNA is TGTGCCAGCAGTTTCCGGGACAGAAACATTGTGGGGACTAGCGGGAGAAGGAATGAGCAGTTCTTC.

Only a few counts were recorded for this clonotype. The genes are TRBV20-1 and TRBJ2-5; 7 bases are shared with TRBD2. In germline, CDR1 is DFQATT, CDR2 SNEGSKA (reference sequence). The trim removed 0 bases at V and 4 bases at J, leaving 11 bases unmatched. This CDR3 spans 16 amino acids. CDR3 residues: CSARDRGAGVLETQYF. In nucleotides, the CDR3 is TGCAGTGCTAGAGATCGAGGGGCGGGAGTATTAGAGACCCAGTACTTC.

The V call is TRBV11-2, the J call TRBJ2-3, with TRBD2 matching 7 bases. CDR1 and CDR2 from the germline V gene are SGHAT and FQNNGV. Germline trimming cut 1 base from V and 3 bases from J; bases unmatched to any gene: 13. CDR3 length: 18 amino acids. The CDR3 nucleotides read TGTGCCAGCAGCTTAGTCTCGATCTCTAGCGGTCCAACAGATACGCAGTATTTT. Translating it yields CASSLVSISSGPTDTQYF.

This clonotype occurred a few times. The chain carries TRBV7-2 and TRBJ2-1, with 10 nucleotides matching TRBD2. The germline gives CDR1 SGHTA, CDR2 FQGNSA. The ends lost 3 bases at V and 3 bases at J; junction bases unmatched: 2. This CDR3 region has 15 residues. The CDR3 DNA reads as TGTGCCAGCAGCTTTAGGACTAGCGGCTACAATGAGCAGTTCTTC. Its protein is CASSFRTSGYNEQFF.

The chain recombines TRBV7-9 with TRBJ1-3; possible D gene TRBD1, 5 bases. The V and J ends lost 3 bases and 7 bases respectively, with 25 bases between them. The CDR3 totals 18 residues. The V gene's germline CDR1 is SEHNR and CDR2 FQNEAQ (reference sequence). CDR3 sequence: CASSFGGYRESWTNTIYF. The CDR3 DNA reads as TGTGCCAGCAGCTTTGGGGGGTATCGGGAATCTTGGACGAACACCATATATTTT.

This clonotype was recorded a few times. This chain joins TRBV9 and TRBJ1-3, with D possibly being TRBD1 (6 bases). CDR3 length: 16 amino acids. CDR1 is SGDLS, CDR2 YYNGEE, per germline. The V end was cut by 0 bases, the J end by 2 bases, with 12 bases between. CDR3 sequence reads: CASSVAPQGTGNTIYF. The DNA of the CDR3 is TGTGCCAGCAGCGTAGCTCCGCAGGGGACTGGAAACACCATATATTTT.

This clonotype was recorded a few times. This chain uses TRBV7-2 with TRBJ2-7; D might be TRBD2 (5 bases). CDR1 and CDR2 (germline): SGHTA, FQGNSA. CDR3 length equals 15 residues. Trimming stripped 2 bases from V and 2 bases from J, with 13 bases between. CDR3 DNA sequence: TGTGCCAGCAGCTTAAATAGCGCCACCCCCTACGAGCAGTACTTC. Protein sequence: CASSLNSATPYEQYF.